The 20 T cell receptor beta chains in this list originate from one sample, sequenced in a study of blood T cell repertoires in COVID-19. The table came from immunoSEQ multiplex PCR; TCRdb's copy has only in-frame clones and leaves some out. The table records fewer than 350,000 clones, 85% of them present only once. The specimen was PBMCs or T cells enriched from blood (not recorded which). The receptors were sampled from a young woman who had been exposed to COVID-19.

The J gene is TRBJ2-3, the V gene TRBV27; no clear D. Germline V gives CDR1 MNHEY, CDR2 SMNVEV (reference sequence). The length of the CDR3 is 12 residues. Trimming removed 5 bases at V and 6 bases at J, with 9 bases between. The CDR3 loop is CASSPRLDTQYF. The DNA for the CDR3 is TGTGCCAGCAGTCCGAGACTGGATACGCAGTATTTT.

This chain uses TRBV11-2 with TRBJ1-3; no clear D. Germline V gene lookup returns CDR1 SGHAT and CDR2 FQNNGV. Trimming took 1 base from V and 0 from J, leaving 16 bases between them. The CDR3 is 18 amino acids. CDR3 nucleotides: TGTGCCAGCAGCTTAGGGGGTCCAGGCGGGAGCTCTGGAAACACCATATATTTT. Amino acids: CASSLGGPGGSSGNTIYF.

The rearrangement joins TRBV12-3 or TRBV12-4 to TRBJ2-1; maybe TRBD2 (6 bases). V was shortened by 7 bases and J by 4 bases, with 11 bases between the two germline ends. CDR3 length: 13 residues. The CDR3 sequence is CASILGGYNEQFF. CDR3 bases: TGTGCCAGCATCCTTGGGGGGTACAATGAGCAGTTCTTC.

This rearrangement joins TRBV13 to TRBJ2-1; 10 bases are a match to TRBD2. CDR1 is PRHDT, CDR2 FYEKMQ, per germline (reference sequence). Germline trimming cut 5 bases from V and 7 bases from J; bases unmatched to any gene: 20. This CDR3 has 19 amino acids. The CDR3 DNA is TGTGCCAGCAGCCCCCTGGCTAGCGGGAGTCGATTTGAGGGTAATGAGCAGTTCTTC. Protein: CASSPLASGSRFEGNEQFF.

The chain is built from TRBV5-4 and TRBJ2-1, with 9 nucleotides matching TRBD2. After removal of 2 bases from V and 7 bases from J, the junction contained 1 base not matched to a gene. The germline V gene encodes CDR1 SGHNT and CDR2 YYREEE (reference sequence). The CDR3 length is 13 residues. The CDR3 sequence is CASSFAGGNEQFF. In DNA, the CDR3 is TGTGCCAGCAGCTTCGCGGGAGGGAATGAGCAGTTCTTC.

The V gene is TRBV7-9, the J gene TRBJ1-5; D ambiguous. CDR1 is SEHNR, CDR2 FQNEAQ, per germline (reference sequence). Trimming pared 5 bases from V and 0 bases from J, leaving 8 bases between. CDR3 length: 14 amino acids. This CDR3 is CASSMTGSNQPQHF. CDR3 nucleotide sequence: TGTGCCAGCAGCATGACGGGTAGCAATCAGCCCCAGCATTTT.

The rearrangement uses TRBV30 and TRBJ1-5, with 9 bases fitting TRBD1. Germline V gene lookup returns CDR1 GTSNPN and CDR2 SVGIG (reference sequence). The CDR3 sequence is 16 residues long. V lost 3 bases to trimming and J lost 0 bases; unmatched junction nucleotides: 6. CDR3 DNA: TGTGCCTGGAGCCGACAGGGGGGCCTTAGCAATCAGCCCCAGCATTTT. This translates into CAWSRQGGLSNQPQHF.

The genes are TRBV7-3 and TRBJ2-1; 7 bases agree with TRBD2. V lost 5 bases, J lost 2 bases, and 15 bases stayed unmatched. CDR3 length equals 18 residues. CDR1 and CDR2 (germline): SGHTA, FQGTGA. The CDR3 DNA is TGTGCCAGCAGCCCGACGCTAAGGATTGGGGGGGCCTACAATGAGCAGTTCTTC. Residues: CASSPTLRIGGAYNEQFF.

This clone occurred once. The chain uses TRBV9 and TRBJ2-1, with 9 bases lining up with TRBD2. The CDR3 length is 16 residues. The germline gives CDR1 SGDLS, CDR2 YYNGEE. Unmatched junction bases numbered 7, after V lost 4 bases and J lost 2 bases. The CDR3 sequence is CASSPVAGVTYNEQFF. CDR3 bases: TGTGCCAGCAGCCCGGTAGCGGGAGTAACCTACAATGAGCAGTTCTTC.

The chain links TRBV7-3 to TRBJ2-1; 10 bases align to TRBD2. J lost 10 bases, V lost 1 base, and 10 bases had no gene match. Germline CDR1 reads SGHTA; CDR2 reads FQGTGA. The CDR3 loop spans 16 amino acids. The CDR3 is CASSLSPSGGAVEQFF. CDR3 nucleotide sequence: TGTGCCAGCAGCTTAAGCCCCAGCGGGGGGGCCGTAGAGCAGTTCTTC. The entire variable domain, with the rest obtained from reference TRBV7-3 and TRBJ2-1, is as follows: GAGVSQTPSNKVTEKGKYVELRCDPISGHTALYWYRQSLGQGPEFLIYFQGTGAADDSGLPNDRFFAVRPEGSVSTLKIQRTERGDSAVYLCASSLSPSGGAVEQFFGPGTRLTVL.

The CDR3 spells CASTAGQGATGNQPQHF. The DNA of the CDR3 is TGTGCCAGCACCGCGGGACAGGGGGCGACGGGCAATCAGCCCCAGCATTTT. This sequence joins TRBV28 and TRBJ1-5, with 12 bases matching TRBD1. Per germline, CDR1 MDHEN and CDR2 SYDVKM. The CDR3 covers 17 residues. Trimming cost V 7 bases and J 2 bases; bases outside gene matches: 9.

The chain employs TRBV6-5 and TRBJ2-3; tentative D call: TRBD1 (5 bases). CDR3 length equals 15 residues. Germline V gives CDR1 MNHEY, CDR2 SVGAGI. Trimming shortened V by 7 bases and J by 2 bases, and 16 bases separated the two germline ends. CDR3 bases: TGTGCCAGCACCCCCTGGGGCAGGTCCACAGATACGCAGTATTTT. Translating it yields CASTPWGRSTDTQYF.

The chain carries TRBV30 and TRBJ1-2, with 7 bases that match TRBD1. V dropped 1 base and J dropped 8; count of bases not matched to a gene: 7. This CDR3 is built from 13 residues. Germline lookup yields CDR1 GTSNPN and CDR2 SVGIG (reference sequence). In nucleotides, the CDR3 is TGTGCCTGGAGTGGACAAAACAGGGGCGGCTACACCTTC. Its translation is CAWSGQNRGGYTF.

This clone was seen a handful of times. This rearrangement joins TRBV28 to TRBJ2-2, with a weak D call TRBD1 (5 bases). CDR3 length: 18 amino acids. The V end was cut by 3 bases, the J end by 1 base, with 18 bases between. The germline V gene encodes CDR1 MDHEN and CDR2 SYDVKM. DNA of the CDR3: TGTGCCAGCAGTTTCAACCCTAGGCTAGGGGAGAACACCGGGGAGCTGTTTTTT. Translation: CASSFNPRLGENTGELFF.

The chain uses TRBV27 and TRBJ1-5; 9 bases agree with TRBD1. The V gene end was trimmed by 6 bases and the J gene end by 4 bases; junction bases not matched to a gene: 10. Germline lookup yields CDR1 MNHEY and CDR2 SMNVEV (reference sequence). The CDR3 is 16 residues long. CDR3 bases: TGTGCCAGCAGAACAATACAGGGGGCAGGGAATCAGCCCCAGCATTTT. Amino acid sequence: CASRTIQGAGNQPQHF.

This rearrangement joins TRBV19 to TRBJ2-3, with 8 bases that match TRBD2. CDR3 length: 15 residues. V shed 7 bases and J 1 base; nucleotides not matched to a gene: 7. Germline assignment: CDR1 LNHDA and CDR2 SQIVND (reference sequence). CDR3 sequence: CASTRGSGGTDTQYF. In DNA, the CDR3 is TGTGCCAGTACCCGGGGTAGCGGGGGCACAGATACGCAGTATTTT. The complete variable domain, with remaining parts taken from reference TRBV19 and TRBJ2-3, reads DGGITQSPKYLFRKEGQNVTLSCEQNLNHDAMYWYRQDPGQGLRLIYYSQIVNDFQKGDIAEGYSVSREKKESFPLTVTSAQKNPTAFYLCASTRGSGGTDTQYFGPGTRLTVL.

The J gene is TRBJ2-2, the V gene TRBV6-1; 9 bases line up with TRBD1. In germline, CDR1 is MNHNS, CDR2 SASEGT. V shed 2 bases and J 5 bases; nucleotides not matched to a gene: 6. The CDR3 covers 16 residues. The CDR3 nucleotides are TGTGCCAGCAGTGAAAGGGACAGGGTAGGGACCGGGGAGCTGTTTTTT. This translates into CASSERDRVGTGELFF.

This clone was found once. The genes are TRBV6-4 and TRBJ2-3, with TRBD2 as a possible D gene (5 bases). The CDR3 covers 14 residues. The V end was cut by 3 bases, the J end by 2 bases, with 9 bases between. Germline V gene lookup returns CDR1 MRHNA and CDR2 SNTAGT. The CDR3 loop reads CASSDAGATDTQYF. The CDR3 bases are TGTGCCAGCAGTGATGCGGGTGCCACAGATACGCAGTATTTT.

The CDR3 sequence is CASSLVGAGGNTIYF. In DNA form, the CDR3 reads TGTGCCAGCAGCTTAGTGGGGGCAGGTGGAAACACCATATATTTT. The V gene is TRBV7-8, the J gene TRBJ1-3; D may be TRBD1 (6 bases). Germline CDR1 and CDR2: SGHVS and FQNEAQ. This CDR3 contains 15 residues. The V gene lost 1 base and the J gene lost 3 bases, with 10 bases spanning the gap.

The gene calls are TRBV7-2 and TRBJ1-5; D not certain. Per germline, CDR1 SGHTA and CDR2 FQGNSA. With 7 bases removed from V and 0 bases from J, the gap between germline ends came to 7 bases. The CDR3 spans 13 residues. CDR3 sequence (DNA): TGTGCCAGCACCCGGGATAGCAATCAGCCCCAGCATTTT. This sequence encodes CASTRDSNQPQHF.